The clone carrying this T cell receptor beta chain was seen many times. This sample was included in a study of neurological immune-mediated disorders. This CDR3 is built from 13 residues. Trimming pared 5 bases from V and 13 bases from J, leaving 18 bases between. Germline CDR1 and CDR2: SGHTA and FQGNSA. TCRdb independently ran MiXCR on the 5' RACE reads; one entry per CDR3 protein. Among tens of thousands of distinct CDR3 sequences listed, approximately 4% were seen once. This chain joins TRBV7-2 and TRBJ2-1; the D gene could be TRBD1 or TRBD2 (6 bases each). Sequenced material: PBMCs. This TCR was recovered from a woman aged 50 to 60 with multiple sclerosis. The CDR3 DNA is TGTGCCAGCAGCCCCAGCTGGGGGGCGAGACAGTTCTTC. Amino acid sequence: CASSPSWGARQFF.